This note documents a single T cell receptor beta chain sequence. This sample is part of a study of blood T cell repertoires in COVID-19. Participants' own reports of clinical history determined their cohort assignment. Repertoires were generated with immunoSEQ multiplex PCR, while TCRdb's copy carries only in-frame clones and drops some. The table shows 200,000 or so clones, with roughly 88% occurring only once. The CDR3 runs to 16 residues. Germline V CDR1 and CDR2: MNHEY, SMNVEV (reference sequence). V was cut by 7 bases and J by 2 bases, with 18 bases left in between. Specimen: PBMCs or T cells enriched from blood (not recorded which). The chain recombines TRBV27 with TRBJ1-5; D might be TRBD1 (5 bases). This clonotype originated in a woman aged 40 to 50 with acute COVID-19. The chain's CDR3 is CASTERGAFGNQPQHF. CDR3 coding DNA: TGTGCCAGCACCGAACGCGGGGCCTTTGGCAATCAGCCCCAGCATTTT.